Each of the 22 T cell receptor beta chains below was sequenced from the same sample in a study of regulatory T cells in long-lasting Graves disease. Time point of the sample: newly diagnosed GD, antithyroid drugs for less than 3 months. PBMC-derived RNA was used for the TCR library. Arm-PCR of CDR3 regions and iRepertoire HTBI primers were used to build TCR beta libraries. TCRdb re-analysed the multiplex PCR reads in MiXCR, keeping a single row per CDR3 protein. The sample comprises 450,000 to 500,000 distinct CDR3 sequences, roughly 15% of which are singletons, and 12% rests with the top ten. This sample was shared with a second study, whose subject was T cells in Graves' hyperthyroidism and ophthalmopathy.

The sequences come from peripheral blood mononuclear cells (PBMCs), collected at new diagnosis, from a patient treated with antithyroid drugs. The receptors were sampled from a man aged 35 to 55 with Graves disease.

Notes on this clonotype: A single base separates this from a much larger clone, so it may be a read error. The J gene is TRBJ2-1, the V gene TRBV28, with 10 bases that match TRBD2. CDR1 MDHEN and CDR2 SYDVKM come from the germline V gene. Unmatched junction bases numbered 11, after V lost 6 bases and J lost 9 bases. The CDR3 consists of 15 residues. In nucleotides, the CDR3 is TGTGCCAGCAGGCCAGCGGGAGGGCCGAGGAGTGAGCAGTTCTTC. The encoded protein is CASRPAGGPRSEQFF.

This clonotype was seen many times. CDR3 residues: CASSRDGAGELFF. CDR3 nucleotides: TGTGCCAGCAGCCGGGACGGGGCCGGGGAGCTGTTTTTT. The chain combines TRBV11-3 with TRBJ2-2; either TRBD1 or TRBD2 may fit D (5 bases each). CDR3 length equals 13 residues. Germline CDR1 SGHNT, CDR2 YENEEA. The V end lost 5 bases, the J end lost 6 bases, and 10 bases lay between the germline ends.

The table lists this clonotype with a count of one. The V call is TRBV12-3 or TRBV12-4, the J call TRBJ2-1; 8 bases fit TRBD2. The ends lost 5 bases at V and 10 bases at J; junction bases unmatched: 13. CDR3 length: 15 amino acids. The CDR3 region is CASSEEAGEGEEQFF. The CDR3 DNA is TGTGCCAGCAGTGAAGAAGCGGGAGAGGGAGAAGAGCAGTTCTTC.

This clonotype showed up just a few times. The chain links TRBV12-3 or TRBV12-4 to TRBJ2-3; unclear D gene. Trimming left V 11 bases short and J 1 base short, with 7 bases between. The CDR3 totals 11 residues. CDR3 loop: CAVSGTDTQYF. CDR3 coding DNA: TGTGCCGTTTCCGGCACAGATACGCAGTATTTT.

This clonotype was detected ten times or more. J is TRBJ2-2 and V is TRBV6-2 or TRBV6-3, with D possibly matching TRBD1 (6 bases). The CDR3 contains 15 residues. V was pared by 4 bases and J by 6 bases, with 15 bases between. Germline V gene lookup returns CDR1 MNHEY and CDR2 SVGEGT. CDR3 region: CASSLGGQRSGELFF. CDR3 bases: TGTGCCAGCAGTTTAGGGGGTCAAAGGTCCGGGGAGCTGTTTTTT.

A word on this clonotype: One base away lies a much larger clone, so this may be a sequencing read error. The V gene is TRBV28, the J gene TRBJ1-3; maybe TRBD1 (5 bases). Germline loops: CDR1 MDHEN, CDR2 SYDVKM. This CDR3 is 16 amino acids long. V lost 4 bases and J 2 bases, leaving 15 bases between the germline ends. This CDR3 is CASSSRRGSPGNTIYF. Written as DNA, the CDR3 is TGTGCCAGCAGTTCCCGGCGGGGGAGCCCTGGAAACACCATATATTTT.

The J gene is TRBJ2-7, the V gene TRBV20-1; possibly TRBD2 for D (7 bases). The germline V and J ends were trimmed by 0 bases and 9 bases, with 15 bases remaining between them. The germline CDR1 and CDR2 sequences are DFQATT and SNEGSKA (reference sequence). The CDR3 is 13 residues long. The CDR3 nucleotides are TGCAGTGCTAGAGAAGGAGGGGGGGAGAGGCAGTACTTC. Residues: CSAREGGGERQYF.

This clonotype was counted many times. CDR3 loop: CASRDLQETQYF. The CDR3 DNA follows: TGTGCCAGCCGGGACTTACAAGAGACCCAGTACTTC. This chain uses TRBV27 with TRBJ2-5, with D tentatively TRBD2 (6 bases). CDR3 length: 12 residues. With 8 bases removed from V and 2 bases from J, the gap between germline ends came to 9 bases. Germline-derived CDR1 and CDR2 are MNHEY and SMNVEV (reference sequence).

The chain has TRBV6-5 and TRBJ2-5, with 7 bases identical to TRBD2. The germline V gene encodes CDR1 MNHEY and CDR2 SVGAGI. Trimming took 2 bases from V and 3 from J; bases not matched to a gene: 12. The CDR3 contains 17 residues. Written as DNA, the CDR3 is TGTGCCAGCAGTTACCCGATTCGGACTAGGGGTAAAGAGACCCAGTACTTC. Translated, it gives CASSYPIRTRGKETQYF.

This clonotype was counted at least ten times. The chain joins TRBV5-1 to TRBJ1-1; TRBD1 is a possible D gene (6 bases). The CDR3 runs 17 residues. The germline V gene encodes CDR1 SGHRS and CDR2 YFSETQ. The ends were cut back, 6 bases at V and 2 bases at J, with 23 bases in the middle. CDR3 protein: CASTQRGAQKLNTEAFF. The CDR3 DNA sequence: TGCGCCAGCACCCAACGGGGGGCCCAAAAACTTAACACTGAAGCTTTCTTT.

In this sample, this clonotype turned up many times. CDR3 coding DNA: TGTGCCAGCAGCATAGGTCGGAACTACTACGAGCAGTACTTC. It specifies CASSIGRNYYEQYF. V is TRBV7-6 and J is TRBJ2-7, with D hard to call. CDR3 length equals 14 residues. V lost 5 bases and J lost 3, with 14 bases in between. In germline, CDR1 is SGHVS, CDR2 FNYEAQ.

The J gene is TRBJ2-7, the V gene TRBV27; 8 bases agree with TRBD1. V was clipped by 6 bases and J by 5 bases; unmatched bases: 9. The CDR3 length is 14 residues. Germline CDR1 reads MNHEY; CDR2 reads SMNVEV (reference sequence). CDR3 nucleotide sequence: TGTGCCAGCAGCGATCGGACAGGGTTCAACGAGCAGTACTTC. Protein product: CASSDRTGFNEQYF.

Comments on this clonotype: This may come from a read error, since a much larger clone is one base off. This chain joins TRBV13 and TRBJ2-7; TRBD2 is a possible D gene (5 bases). This CDR3 region has 14 residues. Trimming removed 3 bases at V and 3 bases at J, with 12 bases between. Germline V gene lookup returns CDR1 PRHDT and CDR2 FYEKMQ (reference sequence). The CDR3 region is CASSFSERVYEQYF. The CDR3 nucleotides read TGTGCCAGCAGCTTTAGCGAGAGAGTCTACGAGCAGTACTTC.

This clonotype was detected many times. The chain has TRBV28 and TRBJ2-2; weak D call: TRBD2 (6 bases). CDR3 length equals 18 residues. The V end lost 0 bases, the J end lost 2 bases, and 16 bases lay between the germline ends. Germline V CDR1 and CDR2: MDHEN, SYDVKM. CDR3 loop: CASSLWEGLSSNTGELFF. In DNA form, the CDR3 reads TGTGCCAGCAGTTTATGGGAAGGACTATCCTCTAACACCGGGGAGCTGTTTTTT. Drawing the rest from reference TRBV28 and TRBJ2-2, the complete variable domain is DVKVTQSSRYLVKRTGEKVFLECVQDMDHENMFWYRQDPGLGLRLIYFSYDVKMKEKGDIPEGYSVSREKKERFSLILESASTNQTSMYLCASSLWEGLSSNTGELFFGEGSRLTVL.

This clonotype was counted many times. The chain links TRBV28 to TRBJ2-7, with D hard to call. This CDR3 region has 11 residues. From germline, CDR1 is MDHEN and CDR2 SYDVKM. Trimming removed 6 bases at V and 4 bases at J, with 7 bases between. CDR3 residues: CASSTSYEQYF. The CDR3 nucleotides read TGTGCCAGCAGCACCTCATACGAGCAGTACTTC.

This clonotype was counted at least ten times. This sequence joins TRBV27 and TRBJ1-5; no clear D. The CDR3 covers 14 residues. V was trimmed by 0 bases and J by 7 bases, leaving 10 bases between them. Germline CDR1 and CDR2: MNHEY and SMNVEV (reference sequence). CDR3 sequence reads: CASSLSRGEQPQHF. CDR3 bases: TGTGCCAGCAGTTTATCCCGTGGTGAACAGCCCCAGCATTTT.

The chain uses TRBV9 and TRBJ2-7; 8 bases are shared with TRBD1. The V gene's germline CDR1 is SGDLS and CDR2 YYNGEE. This CDR3 spans 13 amino acids. V shed 0 bases and J 5 bases; nucleotides not matched to a gene: 1. The CDR3 here is CASSVGTGNEQYF. CDR3 coding DNA: TGTGCCAGCAGCGTAGGGACAGGGAACGAGCAGTACTTC.

This clonotype was recorded at least ten times. The chain carries TRBV28 and TRBJ2-7; 8 bases match TRBD1. There are 13 residues in the CDR3. Germline V gene lookup returns CDR1 MDHEN and CDR2 SYDVKM. The junction had 4 bases not matched to a gene; V was cut back by 6 bases and J by 3 bases. The DNA for the CDR3 is TGTGCCAGCAGACTCACAGGGGGCTACGAGCAGTACTTC. Its protein is CASRLTGGYEQYF.

This clonotype has only a few counts. The V and J genes are TRBV28 and TRBJ2-3, with TRBD2 identical over 14 bases. The CDR3 sequence is 17 residues long. V trimming: 3 bases; J trimming: 4 bases; junction bases outside the gene matches: 6. Germline V lookup: CDR1 MDHEN, CDR2 SYDVKM. CDR3 DNA: TGTGCCAGCAGTTTGGGACTAGCGGGAGTCTTGCCAGATACGCAGTATTTT. Translating gives CASSLGLAGVLPDTQYF. The full variable domain, its missing parts supplied by reference TRBV28 and TRBJ2-3, is DVKVTQSSRYLVKRTGEKVFLECVQDMDHENMFWYRQDPGLGLRLIYFSYDVKMKEKGDIPEGYSVSREKKERFSLILESASTNQTSMYLCASSLGLAGVLPDTQYFGPGTRLTVL.

On this clonotype itself: It may be a read error: a sequence one base away is much more abundant. The J gene is TRBJ2-3, the V gene TRBV12-3 or TRBV12-4; D unclear. Gene TRBJ2-7 matches the end of the DNA better, so the J call may be wrong. The CDR3 spans 13 residues. CDR3 coding DNA: TGTGCCAGCAGTTTAATCGGTGGGTCCGGGCAGTACTTC. Translated: CASSLIGGSGQYF.

This clonotype was observed many times. The chain joins TRBV11-2 to TRBJ1-1, with D possibly TRBD1 on 6 matching bases. The V gene's germline CDR1 is SGHAT and CDR2 FQNNGV. V shed 5 bases and J shed 10 bases, with 17 bases lying between them. This CDR3 is 13 amino acids long. CDR3 nucleotide sequence: TGTGCCAGCAGCCAACAGGGCGGCCGTGGAGCTTTCTTT. Its protein product is CASSQQGGRGAFF.

This clonotype appeared many times. The chain has TRBV5-1 and TRBJ2-4; 9 bases fit TRBD1. This CDR3 region has 13 residues. V trimming: 3 bases; J trimming: 9 bases; junction bases outside the gene matches: 4. Germline assignment: CDR1 SGHRS and CDR2 YFSETQ. DNA of the CDR3: TGCGCCAGCAGCTGGGACAGGGATCGCATTCAGTACTTC. It translates to CASSWDRDRIQYF.